These 18 T cell receptor beta chains came from one sample sequenced in a study of blood T cell repertoires in COVID-19. Here immunoSEQ multiplex PCR was the method, and the copy in TCRdb shows in-frame clones only, minus some. The sample lists some 120,000 clones; roughly 80% were seen once. The sample taken for sequencing was peripheral blood. These receptors were collected from a man in his 70s with acute or convalescent COVID-19.

This clone came up many times. The genes are TRBV5-1 and TRBJ2-3, with 11 bases fitting TRBD2. Germline V gene sequence: CDR1 SGHRS, CDR2 YFSETQ. The length of the CDR3 is 17 residues. Trimming took 2 bases from V and 2 from J; bases not matched to a gene: 7. The CDR3 nucleotides are TGCGCCAGCAGCTTTAACTTACTAGCGGGGGCCACAGATACGCAGTATTTT. This encodes CASSFNLLAGATDTQYF.

J is TRBJ2-7 and V is TRBV3-1 (or the pseudogene TRBV3-2); 11 positions agree with TRBD2. Looked up from germline, CDR1 is LGHDT and CDR2 is YNNKEL (reference sequence). The CDR3 loop spans 15 amino acids. The junction had 9 bases not matched to a gene; V was cut back by 5 bases and J by 6 bases. CDR3 DNA sequence: TGTGCCAGCAGCATTGGACTAGCGGGTACGGGCGAGCAGTACTTC. Translating it yields CASSIGLAGTGEQYF.

This chain uses TRBV2 with TRBJ2-3, with TRBD1 matching over 9 bases. Germline CDR1 reads SNHLY; CDR2 reads FYNNEI. The junction had 8 bases not matched to a gene; V was cut back by 3 bases and J by 4 bases. The CDR3 covers 16 residues. As DNA, the CDR3 is TGTGCCAGCAGTGATTGGGACAGGGCAAGCCCAGATACGCAGTATTTT. It specifies CASSDWDRASPDTQYF.

The CDR3 region has the DNA TGTGCCAGCAGCTCAAAGGACAGGCAGTACTTC. It codes for CASSSKDRQYF. The J gene is TRBJ2-7, the V gene TRBV7-8; a weak D match, TRBD1 (6 bases). The CDR3 runs 11 residues. Per germline, CDR1 SGHVS and CDR2 FQNEAQ. The V gene lost 4 bases and the J gene lost 9 bases, with 10 bases spanning the gap.

In this sample, this clone turned up once. A read error may account for a junction end that differs from germline. The chain joins TRBV19 to TRBJ1-5, with TRBD1 as a possible D gene (6 bases). Germline V gene sequence: CDR1 LNHDA, CDR2 SQIVND (reference sequence). This CDR3 has 15 residues. The CDR3 loop is CASTIQGLGNQPQHF. CDR3 sequence (DNA): TGTGCCAGTACTATACAGGGTCTGGGCAATCAGCCCCAGCATTTT.

This clone has just a few counts. The rearrangement joins TRBV3-1 (or the pseudogene TRBV3-2) to TRBJ2-1, with TRBD2 identical over 7 bases. This CDR3 has 17 residues. The germline gives CDR1 LGHDT, CDR2 YNNKEL (reference sequence). After removal of 4 bases from V and 7 bases from J, the junction contained 16 bases not matched to a gene. This CDR3 is CASSPRLAPRVVNEQFF. The DNA of the CDR3 is TGTGCCAGCAGCCCAAGACTAGCCCCACGGGTGGTGAATGAGCAGTTCTTC.

V and J are TRBV10-1 and TRBJ2-5; D is unresolved. Germline lookup yields CDR1 WNHNN and CDR2 SYGVQD (reference sequence). Trimming cost V 0 bases and J 0 bases, with 11 bases left between them. The CDR3 runs 16 residues. CDR3 DNA: TGCGCCAGCAGTGAGTCGACCGGCAGGAACCAAGAGACCCAGTACTTC. It specifies CASSESTGRNQETQYF.

The chain joins TRBV18 to TRBJ2-3, with 7 bases fitting TRBD2. CDR3 length: 15 amino acids. Germline CDR1 reads KGHSH; CDR2 reads LQKENI. Trimming cost V 3 bases and J 1 base; bases outside gene matches: 4. The CDR3 protein is CASSPRLARTDTQYF. The CDR3 DNA sequence: TGTGCCAGCTCACCGCGACTAGCCCGCACAGATACGCAGTATTTT.

This clone was counted a single time. The chain recombines TRBV6-5 with TRBJ2-1; D unclear. Germline CDR1 is MNHEY and CDR2 is SVGAGI. The CDR3 is made up of 12 amino acids. With 5 bases removed from V and 5 bases from J, the gap between germline ends came to 7 bases. The CDR3 spells CASSRQNNEQFF. The CDR3, as DNA: TGTGCCAGCAGTCGTCAGAACAATGAGCAGTTCTTC.

This chain joins TRBV4-2 and TRBJ1-2; TRBD1 might be the D (5 bases). The CDR3 sequence is 15 residues long. CDR1 and CDR2 from the germline V gene are LGHNA and YNFKEQ. V lost 4 bases, J lost 1 base, and 13 bases lay in between. CDR3 DNA sequence: TGTGCCAGCAGCCCCCAACTACAGGATAACTATGGCTACACCTTC. It translates to CASSPQLQDNYGYTF.

This chain's CDR3 is CASSLVGDVQETQYF. CDR3 bases: TGCGCCAGCAGCCTCGTGGGAGACGTCCAAGAGACCCAGTACTTC. The rearrangement joins TRBV5-1 to TRBJ2-5; maybe TRBD2 (5 bases). Trimming cost V 4 bases and J 1 base, with 14 bases left between them. The length of the CDR3 is 15 residues. From germline, CDR1 is SGHRS and CDR2 YFSETQ.

The V and J genes are TRBV30 and TRBJ1-4; weak D call: TRBD1 (6 bases). Germline V gives CDR1 GTSNPN, CDR2 SVGIG (reference sequence). Trimming removed 2 bases from V and 7 bases from J, with 14 bases in between. There are 14 residues in the CDR3. CDR3 in amino acids: CAWSPHRECEKLFF. CDR3 nucleotide sequence: TGTGCCTGGAGTCCGCACAGGGAGTGTGAAAAACTGTTTTTT.

This clone came up once. This chain uses TRBV7-9 with TRBJ1-1; D ambiguous. The length of the CDR3 is 14 residues. Germline-derived CDR1 and CDR2 are SEHNR and FQNEAQ (reference sequence). Deletions cut 1 base from V and 1 base from J, with 7 bases between. The CDR3 DNA sequence: TGTGCCAGCAGCTTAGTGGCAAGGAACACTGAAGCTTTCTTT. Residues: CASSLVARNTEAFF.

V is TRBV6-5 and J is TRBJ1-3; no definite D call. CDR3 length: 16 residues. Trimming removed 0 bases from V and 0 bases from J, with 9 bases in between. CDR1 and CDR2 (germline): MNHEY, SVGAGI. CDR3 region: CASSYSNSHSGNTIYF. CDR3 nucleotides: TGTGCCAGCAGTTACTCGAACAGTCACTCTGGAAACACCATATATTTT.

V gene TRBV10-3 combines with J gene TRBJ2-1; 7 nucleotides agree with TRBD1. This CDR3 region has 16 residues. Germline CDR1 is ENHRY and CDR2 is SYGVKD. V gave up 6 bases and J gave up 9 bases; unmatched junction bases: 17. CDR3 DNA sequence: TGTGCCATCAGAGAGGCTGGACAGGCAACCTCGAGTGAGCAGTTCTTC. This sequence encodes CAIREAGQATSSEQFF.

CDR3 residues: CASKRAGGLFEAFF. DNA of the CDR3: TGTGCCAGTAAAAGGGCAGGGGGGCTTTTTGAAGCTTTCTTT. The chain couples TRBV14 to TRBJ1-1; 7 positions match TRBD1. The CDR3 runs 14 residues. The V segment lost 9 bases and the J segment 7 bases; nucleotides outside the gene matches: 14. Germline CDR1 SGHDN, CDR2 FVKESK.

The chain has TRBV7-9 and TRBJ1-2; possibly TRBD1 for D (6 bases). CDR3 size: 15 residues. Trimming stripped 3 bases from V and 2 bases from J, with 13 bases between. Germline CDR1 is SEHNR and CDR2 is FQNEAQ (reference sequence). In nucleotides, the CDR3 is TGTGCCAGCAGCTTGGGGGCGTCGGGAAACTATGGCTACACCTTC. It is translated as CASSLGASGNYGYTF.

The chain couples TRBV7-3 to TRBJ2-1, with 12 bases identical to TRBD1. The CDR3 spans 14 residues. Germline V lookup: CDR1 SGHTA, CDR2 FQGTGA. The V and J ends lost 5 bases and 10 bases, in that order; junction bases with no gene match: 6. CDR3 coding DNA: TGTGCCAGCAGCCAGGGGACAGGGGGCAGGGAGCAGTTCTTC. This translates into CASSQGTGGREQFF. Full variable domain (remainder filled in from reference TRBV7-3 and TRBJ2-1): GAGVSQTPSNKVTEKGKYVELRCDPISGHTALYWYRQSLGQGPEFLIYFQGTGAADDSGLPNDRFFAVRPEGSVSTLKIQRTERGDSAVYLCASSQGTGGREQFFGPGTRLTVL.